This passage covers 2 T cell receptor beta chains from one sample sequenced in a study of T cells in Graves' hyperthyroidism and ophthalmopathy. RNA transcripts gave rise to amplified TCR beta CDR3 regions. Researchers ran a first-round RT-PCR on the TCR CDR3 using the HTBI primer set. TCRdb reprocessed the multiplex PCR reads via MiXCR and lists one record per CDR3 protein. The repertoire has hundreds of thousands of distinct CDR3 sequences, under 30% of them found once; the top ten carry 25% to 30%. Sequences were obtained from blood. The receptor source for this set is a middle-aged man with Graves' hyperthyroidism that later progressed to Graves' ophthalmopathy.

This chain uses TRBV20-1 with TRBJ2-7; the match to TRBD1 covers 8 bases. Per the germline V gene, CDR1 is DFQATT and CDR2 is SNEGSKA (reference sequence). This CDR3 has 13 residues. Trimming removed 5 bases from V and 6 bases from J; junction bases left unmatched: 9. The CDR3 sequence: CSAPDRGDVEQYF. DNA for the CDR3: TGCAGTGCTCCAGACAGGGGAGACGTCGAGCAGTACTTC.

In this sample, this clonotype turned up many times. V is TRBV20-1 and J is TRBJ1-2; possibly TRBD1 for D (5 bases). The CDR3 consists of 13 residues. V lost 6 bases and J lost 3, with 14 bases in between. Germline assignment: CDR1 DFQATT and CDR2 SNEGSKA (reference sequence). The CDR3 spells CSAQRGGDYGYTF. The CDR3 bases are TGCAGTGCCCAGAGGGGAGGGGACTATGGCTACACCTTC.